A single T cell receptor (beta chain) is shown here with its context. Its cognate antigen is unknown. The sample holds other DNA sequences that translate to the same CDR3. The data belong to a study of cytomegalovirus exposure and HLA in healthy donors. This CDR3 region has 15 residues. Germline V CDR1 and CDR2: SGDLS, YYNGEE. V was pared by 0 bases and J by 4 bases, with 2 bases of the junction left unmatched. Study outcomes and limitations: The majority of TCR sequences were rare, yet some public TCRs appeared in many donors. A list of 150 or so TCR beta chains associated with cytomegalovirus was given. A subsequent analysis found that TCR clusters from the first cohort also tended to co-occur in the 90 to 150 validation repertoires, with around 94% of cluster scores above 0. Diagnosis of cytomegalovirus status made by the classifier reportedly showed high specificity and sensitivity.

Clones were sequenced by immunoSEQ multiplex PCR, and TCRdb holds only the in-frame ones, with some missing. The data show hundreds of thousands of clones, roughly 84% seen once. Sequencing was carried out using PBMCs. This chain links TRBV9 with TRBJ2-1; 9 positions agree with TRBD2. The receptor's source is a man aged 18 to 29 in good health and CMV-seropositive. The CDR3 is CASSVGLAEYNEQFF. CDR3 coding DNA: TGTGCCAGCAGCGTAGGACTAGCGGAATACAATGAGCAGTTCTTC.